One and the same sample provided the 27 T cell receptor beta chains below, sequenced in a study of metastatic and nonmetastatic thyroid tumors. Every patient underwent thyroid surgery untreated. Using MiXCR, TCRdb reanalyzed the PCR reads. The sample comprises around 40,000 clones, 13% of which are singletons, and 8% to 9.5% rests with the top ten. What was sequenced was blood. Receptors were obtained from a female donor with papillary thyroid cancer or a benign thyroid nodule (not recorded which). Some clones in this sample may be carry-over from other donors' samples.

In this sample, this clone turned up a few times. This chain links TRBV12-3 or TRBV12-4 with TRBJ1-2; tentative D call: TRBD1 (6 bases). Trimming pared 10 bases from V and 4 bases from J, leaving 19 bases between. This CDR3 comprises 14 residues. The CDR3 sequence: CATTDSEGCYGYTF. For the CDR3, the DNA is TGTGCCACGACGGACAGTGAGGGATGCTATGGCTACACCTTC.

This clone came up many times. Other DNA sequences within the sample encode an identical CDR3. The chain couples TRBV5-1 to TRBJ2-2; 7 nucleotides agree with TRBD2. Germline V gene lookup returns CDR1 SGHRS and CDR2 YFSETQ. CDR3 length: 13 residues. V gave up 4 bases and J gave up 5 bases; unmatched junction bases: 2. CDR3 sequence reads: CASSRGDTGELFF. The CDR3 bases are TGCGCCAGCAGCCGGGGGGATACCGGGGAGCTGTTTTTT.

This clone was observed at least ten times. V is TRBV7-8 and J is TRBJ1-1; D is possibly TRBD1 (5 bases). V lost 2 bases, J lost 5 bases, and 9 bases lay in between. The CDR3 runs to 13 residues. Per the germline V gene, CDR1 is SGHVS and CDR2 is FQNEAQ. In nucleotides, the CDR3 is TGTGCCAGCAGCTTAAGAGGGGAGACTGAAGCTTTCTTT. Translated: CASSLRGETEAFF.

The chain carries TRBV2 and TRBJ2-2; TRBD1 matches at 10 bases. Germline-derived CDR1 and CDR2 are SNHLY and FYNNEI. The J segment lost 4 bases and the V segment lost 5 bases, leaving 7 bases of the junction unmatched. The CDR3 has 16 residues. CDR3 coding DNA: TGTGCCAGCAGTCAGACAGGGGGCGCGATCACCGGGGAGCTGTTTTTT. Translated: CASSQTGGAITGELFF.

This clone occurred many times. V gene TRBV6-1 combines with J gene TRBJ1-1; weak D call: TRBD1 (5 bases). V was pared by 5 bases and J by 1 base, with 11 bases between. The CDR3 sequence is 14 residues long. Germline V gene lookup returns CDR1 MNHNS and CDR2 SASEGT. DNA of the CDR3: TGTGCCAGCAGTTTCGAGGGGTCGAACACTGAAGCTTTCTTT. Translated, it gives CASSFEGSNTEAFF.

This clone has a single count. The chain couples TRBV19 to TRBJ2-6; D may be TRBD1 (5 bases). Germline V gene sequence: CDR1 LNHDA, CDR2 SQIVND (reference sequence). The CDR3 is 17 residues long. The V end was cut by 0 bases, the J end by 2 bases, with 11 bases between. CDR3 protein: CASSIDLLGAGANVLTF. The CDR3 coding sequence is TGTGCCAGTAGTATAGATCTGTTAGGGGCTGGGGCCAACGTCCTGACTTTC.

The gene calls are TRBV28 and TRBJ2-1; 7 positions agree with TRBD2. The CDR3 consists of 15 residues. The germline gives CDR1 MDHEN, CDR2 SYDVKM. V gave up 2 bases and J gave up 5 bases; unmatched junction bases: 6. In DNA form, the CDR3 reads TGTGCCAGCAGTTTAGCCCAGACTAGCAACAATGAGCAGTTCTTC. Amino acid sequence: CASSLAQTSNNEQFF.

This clone was observed a few times. This chain joins TRBV6-2 or TRBV6-3 and TRBJ2-7; TRBD1 is a possible D gene (6 bases). The germline CDR1 and CDR2 sequences are MNHEY and SVGEGT. The CDR3 is made up of 12 amino acids. Trimming removed 4 bases from V and 2 bases from J, with 6 bases in between. CDR3 sequence (DNA): TGTGCCAGCAGTTGGGACACCTACGAGCAGTACTTC. This codes for CASSWDTYEQYF.

This clone was counted at least ten times. V and J are TRBV28 and TRBJ2-1; 14 bases agree with TRBD2. J gave up 2 bases and V 6 bases, and 12 bases lay outside the gene matches. Germline V CDR1 and CDR2: MDHEN, SYDVKM. The length of the CDR3 is 19 residues. The CDR3 spells CASRWDPGTSGSPYNEQFF. The DNA for the CDR3 is TGTGCCAGCAGGTGGGATCCCGGGACTAGCGGGAGCCCCTACAATGAGCAGTTCTTC.

In its sample, this clone was seen many times. An end of the junction does not agree with germline; a read error may underlie this. V is TRBV11-2 and J is TRBJ2-1; D call uncertain. The CDR3 has 11 residues. Germline-derived CDR1 and CDR2 are SGHAT and FQNNGV. The DNA for the CDR3 is TGTGCCAGCAGTTTAGGCAACGAGCAGTTCTTC. It is translated as CASSLGNEQFF.

The table lists this clone with many counts. The same CDR3 arises from other DNA sequences in this sample as well. CDR3 bases: TGTGCCTGGAGTGTAGGGGGGCACTATGGCTACACCTTC. As protein: CAWSVGGHYGYTF. The rearrangement uses TRBV30 and TRBJ1-2; tentatively, D is TRBD1 (6 bases). The CDR3 extends over 13 amino acids. Trimming took off 0 bases at V and 3 bases at J, with 8 bases between the two ends. Germline V gives CDR1 GTSNPN, CDR2 SVGIG (reference sequence).

The V and J genes are TRBV12-3 or TRBV12-4 and TRBJ1-6; D unclear. The CDR3 length is 14 residues. V shed 8 bases and J shed 7 bases, with 15 bases lying between them. The CDR3 DNA reads as TGTGCCAGCTCAAGGGCACTGCGGAATTCACCCCTCCACTTT. Amino acid sequence: CASSRALRNSPLHF.

This clone is medium-sized in the sample. V and J are TRBV28 and TRBJ1-2, with 7 nucleotides matching TRBD1. Looked up from germline, CDR1 is MDHEN and CDR2 is SYDVKM. V gave up 3 bases and J gave up 6 bases; unmatched junction bases: 13. This CDR3 contains 16 residues. The CDR3 bases are TGTGCCAGCAGTTTGAAGCTGAGACAGGGAGGAAATGGCTACACCTTC. Encoded protein: CASSLKLRQGGNGYTF.

In its sample, this clone was seen a few times. At one boundary the junction diverges from the germline segment, which might be a read error. V is TRBV27 and J is TRBJ1-2; D is ambiguous. Germline V CDR1 and CDR2: MNHEY, SMNVEV (reference sequence). This CDR3 has 12 amino acids. DNA for the CDR3: TGTGCCCGCAGCGACGGAAGCTATGGCTACACCTTC. This encodes CARSDGSYGYTF.

Remarks on this clone: A much bigger clone sits one base away, suggesting this may be a read error. The sample carries other DNA sequences with the same CDR3. The rearrangement links TRBV29-1 to TRBJ1-2; 8 bases are a match to TRBD1. In germline, CDR1 is SQVTM, CDR2 ANQGSEA. With 4 bases clipped from V and 7 bases from J, the junction kept 5 bases outside the gene matches. This CDR3 comprises 12 residues. The CDR3 is CSVAAQGGGYTF. CDR3 sequence (DNA): TGCAGCGTTGCTGCACAGGGGGGTGGCTACACCTTC. The whole variable domain, remainder taken from reference TRBV29-1 and TRBJ1-2, is SAVISQKPSRDICQRGTSLTIQCQVDSQVTMMFWYRQQPGQSLTLIATANQGSEATYESGFVIDKFPISRPNLTFSTLTVSNMSPEDSSIYLCSVAAQGGGYTFGSGTRLTVV.

This clone was seen a handful of times. V usage is TRBV12-3 or TRBV12-4 and J usage is TRBJ2-1, with D possibly TRBD2 on 6 matching bases. The CDR3 is 13 residues long. The ends were cut back, 0 bases at V and 15 bases at J, with 15 bases in the middle. The CDR3 coding sequence is TGTGCCAGCAGTTTAGCGTTTACGGGGAGGCGGTTCTTC. It specifies CASSLAFTGRRFF.

The chain employs TRBV9 and TRBJ1-3, with D unclear. With 2 bases removed from V and 2 bases from J, the gap between germline ends came to 11 bases. CDR3 length: 15 amino acids. The V gene's germline CDR1 is SGDLS and CDR2 YYNGEE. The CDR3 region has the DNA TGTGCCAGCAGCGTTGAGGCGGGTACTGGAAACACCATATATTTT. It codes for CASSVEAGTGNTIYF.

V is TRBV28 and J is TRBJ2-3, with 10 bases that match TRBD2. J was trimmed by 6 bases and V by 1 base; bases with no gene match: 10. The CDR3 runs 17 residues. Germline V gene sequence: CDR1 MDHEN, CDR2 SYDVKM. The CDR3, as DNA: TGTGCCAGCAGTTTATCATGGCTAGCGGGGGCGTGGGATACGCAGTATTTT. Translating gives CASSLSWLAGAWDTQYF.

Concerning this clone: A much larger clone lies a single base off, so this may be a read error. The rearrangement joins TRBV9 to TRBJ2-5; 10 bases are a match to TRBD1. This CDR3 comprises 15 residues. CDR1 and CDR2 from the germline V gene are SGDLS and YYNGEE. CDR3 in amino acids: CVSSVATGGAETQYF. The CDR3 coding sequence is TGTGTCAGCAGCGTAGCGACAGGGGGCGCGGAGACCCAGTACTTC.

Many counts were recorded for this clone. The rearrangement links TRBV7-8 to TRBJ2-3; D remains ambiguous. V was cut by 5 bases and J by 0 bases, with 9 bases left in between. Germline V lookup: CDR1 SGHVS, CDR2 FQNEAQ. This CDR3 has 14 residues. The CDR3 bases are TGTGCCAGCAGCCCCTCTCTTAGCACAGATACGCAGTATTTT. As protein: CASSPSLSTDTQYF.

The sample holds many counts of this clone. V is TRBV20-1 and J is TRBJ2-1, with TRBD2 matching over 11 bases. Per the germline V gene, CDR1 is DFQATT and CDR2 is SNEGSKA (reference sequence). The junction had 8 bases not matched to a gene; V was cut back by 6 bases and J by 10 bases. The CDR3 has 13 amino acids. CDR3 region: CSALSGRAGEQFF. The DNA of the CDR3 is TGCAGTGCCCTTAGCGGGAGGGCCGGGGAGCAGTTCTTC.

The chain is built from TRBV5-1 and TRBJ2-1, with 8 bases fitting TRBD1. There are 13 residues in the CDR3. V trimming: 4 bases; J trimming: 7 bases; junction bases outside the gene matches: 4. Looked up from germline, CDR1 is SGHRS and CDR2 is YFSETQ. CDR3 bases: TGCGCCAGCAGCATTGACAGGGGAAATGAGCAGTTCTTC. This codes for CASSIDRGNEQFF.

This clone was recorded at least ten times. The V gene is TRBV2, the J gene TRBJ1-1; D remains unclear. Trimming stripped 3 bases from V and 2 bases from J, with 10 bases between. This CDR3 is built from 14 residues. CDR1 and CDR2 from the germline V gene are SNHLY and FYNNEI. The CDR3 nucleotides are TGTGCCAGCAGTGAGAGGCAGGTCAACACTGAAGCTTTCTTT. It yields the protein CASSERQVNTEAFF.

This clone was found many times. This chain uses TRBV5-1 with TRBJ2-3; 10 bases line up with TRBD2. CDR1 is SGHRS, CDR2 YFSETQ, per germline. Trimming at V came to 8 bases and at J to 2 bases, leaving 5 bases not matched to a gene. The CDR3 is made up of 14 amino acids. The CDR3 DNA sequence: TGCGCCAGTAGGGGACTAGCGCTCACAGATACGCAGTATTTT. Its protein product is CASRGLALTDTQYF.

Of note for this clone: A much larger clonotype is one base distant, so this may be a read error. This chain uses TRBV7-9 with TRBJ2-3; tentatively, D is TRBD1 or TRBD2 (5 bases each). This CDR3 has 12 amino acids. With 4 bases removed from V and 4 bases from J, the gap between germline ends came to 6 bases. Germline loops: CDR1 SEHNR, CDR2 FQNEAQ (reference sequence). The CDR3 DNA follows: TGTGCCAGCAGCTGGGGACCAGATACGCAGTATTTT. Amino acids: CASSWGPDTQYF. The entire variable domain, with the rest obtained from reference TRBV7-9 and TRBJ2-3, is as follows: DTGVSQNPRHKITKRGQNVTFRCDPISEHNRLYWYRQTLGQGPEFLTYFQNEAQLEKSRLLSDRFSAERPKGSFSTLEIQRTEQGDSAMYLCASSWGPDTQYFGPGTRLTVL.

This clone was detected only a few times. The chain carries TRBV2 and TRBJ2-7; a possible D gene is TRBD1 (7 bases). This CDR3 has 12 amino acids. The V gene lost 6 bases and the J gene lost 4 bases, with 10 bases spanning the gap. Germline CDR1 reads SNHLY; CDR2 reads FYNNEI. In DNA, the CDR3 is TGTGCCAGCAGCGCAGGGGGGTACGAGCAGTACTTC. Amino acids: CASSAGGYEQYF.

This chain connects TRBV6-1 to TRBJ2-7; TRBD2 matches at 7 bases. The germline V gene has CDR1 MNHNS and CDR2 SASEGT. This CDR3 comprises 18 residues. Trimming at V came to 2 bases and at J to 0 bases, leaving 13 bases not matched to a gene. The CDR3 sequence is CASSETIQGGFSSYEQYF. In DNA form, the CDR3 reads TGTGCCAGCAGTGAAACTATCCAGGGAGGGTTTAGCTCCTACGAGCAGTACTTC.